One sample yielded the 22 T cell receptor beta chains listed below, sequenced in a study of blood T cell repertoires in COVID-19. The protocol was immunoSEQ multiplex PCR, while the TCRdb copy is restricted to in-frame clones and leaves out a portion. Among 200,000 to 250,000 clones listed, more than 75% were seen once. The sample was peripheral blood. All receptors come from a woman aged 60 to 75 who had recovered from COVID-19.

The J gene is TRBJ2-7, the V gene TRBV18; TRBD1 might be the D (5 bases). The V and J ends lost 2 bases and 4 bases respectively, with 15 bases between them. Germline values: CDR1 KGHSH, CDR2 LQKENI. The CDR3 has 15 residues. The CDR3 protein is CASSPGQGNIYEQYF. In DNA, the CDR3 is TGTGCCAGCTCACCAGGGCAGGGCAATATTTACGAGCAGTACTTC.

V and J are TRBV11-2 and TRBJ2-3, with D perhaps TRBD2 (6 bases). The germline V gene has CDR1 SGHAT and CDR2 FQNNGV. The V and J ends lost 4 bases and 5 bases respectively, with 10 bases between them. The CDR3 has 13 amino acids. The chain's CDR3 is CASSSGRGDTQYF. The CDR3 nucleotides read TGTGCCAGCAGCTCAGGGCGGGGAGATACGCAGTATTTT.

The rearrangement joins TRBV15 to TRBJ2-1, with TRBD1 as a possible D gene (7 bases). V was pared by 2 bases and J by 9 bases, with 26 bases between. Germline CDR1 and CDR2: LNHNV and YYDKDF (reference sequence). The CDR3 consists of 18 residues. This CDR3 reads CATSRPPRGVWTLGEQFF. As DNA, the CDR3 is TGTGCCACCAGCAGACCCCCCAGGGGGGTTTGGACATTGGGTGAGCAGTTCTTC.

This rearrangement joins TRBV9 to TRBJ2-7, with D maybe TRBD2 (6 bases). This CDR3 is 16 amino acids long. Germline values: CDR1 SGDLS, CDR2 YYNGEE. V was shortened by 0 bases and J by 1 base, with 14 bases between the two germline ends. DNA for the CDR3: TGTGCCAGCAGCGTAGGTCCGACTGGGGGGTCCTACGAGCAGTACTTC. Translated, it gives CASSVGPTGGSYEQYF.

This chain links TRBV19 with TRBJ1-3; TRBD1 matches 8 bases. The CDR3 covers 17 residues. J gave up 0 bases and V 0 bases, and 4 bases lay outside the gene matches. From germline, CDR1 is LNHDA and CDR2 SQIVND (reference sequence). CDR3 DNA sequence: TGTGCCAGTAGTATAGATGGGACAGGCTTCTCTGGAAACACCATATATTTT. Translated, it gives CASSIDGTGFSGNTIYF.

The gene calls are TRBV7-2 and TRBJ2-3; 8 bases map to TRBD2. This CDR3 has 14 amino acids. The junction had 8 bases not matched to a gene; V was cut back by 6 bases and J by 6 bases. Germline CDR1 and CDR2: SGHTA and FQGNSA. The CDR3 region has the DNA TGTGCCAGCAGGCGTTTTAGCGGGGTTGATACGCAGTATTTT. Translation gives CASRRFSGVDTQYF.

This rearrangement joins TRBV6-5 to TRBJ2-3; 7 bases align to TRBD1. Germline assignment: CDR1 MNHEY and CDR2 SVGAGI. This CDR3 contains 15 residues. Losses at the gene ends were 0 bases for V and 4 bases for J; bases not matched to a gene: 4. For the CDR3, the DNA is TGTGCCAGCAGTTACTCACAGGGGAAGTCAGATACGCAGTATTTT. Translating gives CASSYSQGKSDTQYF.

The chain combines TRBV5-4 with TRBJ2-7, with a possible D match to TRBD1 (8 bases). Trimming took 3 bases from V and 3 from J, leaving 19 bases between them. This CDR3 comprises 16 residues. CDR1 and CDR2 from the germline V gene are SGHNT and YYREEE (reference sequence). CDR3 amino acids: CASSSGGTGGLYEQYF. For the CDR3, the DNA is TGTGCCAGCAGCTCGGGGGGAACAGGGGGGCTCTACGAGCAGTACTTC. Complete variable domain (other parts from reference TRBV5-4 and TRBJ2-7): ETGVTQSPTHLIKTRGQQVTLRCSSQSGHNTVSWYQQALGQGPQFIFQYYREEENGRGNFPPRFSGLQFPNYSSELNVNALELDDSALYLCASSSGGTGGLYEQYFGPGTRLTVT.

V gene TRBV7-2 combines with J gene TRBJ1-2; tentative D call: TRBD1 (6 bases). Looked up from germline, CDR1 is SGHTA and CDR2 is FQGNSA. With 5 bases removed from V and 5 bases from J, the gap between germline ends came to 15 bases. The CDR3 covers 14 residues. The CDR3 region is CASSRPGQAYGYTF. CDR3 nucleotides: TGTGCCAGCAGCAGACCGGGACAAGCATATGGCTACACCTTC.

This clone has a single count. This chain connects TRBV7-8 to TRBJ2-2, with a tentative D call TRBD2 (7 bases). Between the trimmed V and J ends, which lost 6 bases and 4 bases, there was a span of 15 bases. Germline V lookup: CDR1 SGHVS, CDR2 FQNEAQ. The CDR3 consists of 15 residues. The CDR3 bases are TGTGCCAGCAGGGGAGGGGGGCTGGTCACCGGGGAGCTGTTTTTT. Protein sequence: CASRGGGLVTGELFF. The full variable domain, with the rest looked up from reference TRBV7-8 and TRBJ2-2, is GAGVSQSPRYKVAKRGQDVALRCDPISGHVSLFWYQQALGQGPEFLTYFQNEAQLDKSGLPSDRFFAERPEGSVSTLKIQRTQQEDSAVYLCASRGGGLVTGELFFGEGSRLTVL.

This chain joins TRBV6-5 and TRBJ2-3, with TRBD1 identical over 7 bases. V was pared by 7 bases and J by 2 bases, with 6 bases of the junction left unmatched. Germline V gives CDR1 MNHEY, CDR2 SVGAGI. This CDR3 comprises 14 residues. The CDR3 DNA reads as TGTGCCAGCAACAGACAGGGAAACACAGATACGCAGTATTTT. It translates to CASNRQGNTDTQYF.

The chain links TRBV5-4 to TRBJ1-4, with D perhaps matching TRBD1 (5 bases). The CDR3 is 14 amino acids. Germline assignment: CDR1 SGHNT and CDR2 YYREEE (reference sequence). V was cut by 2 bases and J by 4 bases, with 9 bases left in between. CDR3 sequence reads: CASSFRGFNEKLFF. The CDR3 nucleotides read TGTGCCAGCAGCTTTAGGGGATTTAATGAAAAACTGTTTTTT. Complete variable domain (other parts from reference TRBV5-4 and TRBJ1-4): ETGVTQSPTHLIKTRGQQVTLRCSSQSGHNTVSWYQQALGQGPQFIFQYYREEENGRGNFPPRFSGLQFPNYSSELNVNALELDDSALYLCASSFRGFNEKLFFGSGTQLSVL.

This sequence joins TRBV21-1 and TRBJ2-1; the table names TRBD2, a call not compared with the DNA. TRBV21-1 is designated a pseudogene. The CDR3 covers 15 residues. The CDR3 nucleotides are TGTGCCAGCAGCAAGACTAGCGGGGGAGACAATGAGCAGTTCTTC. This translates into CASSKTSGGDNEQFF.

This chain links TRBV9 with TRBJ2-1; TRBD1 agrees at 8 bases. Unmatched junction bases numbered 16, after V lost 8 bases and J lost 6 bases. The CDR3 consists of 16 residues. CDR1 is SGDLS, CDR2 YYNGEE, per germline. CDR3 protein: CASQTGTGDPVNEQFF. The DNA for the CDR3 is TGTGCCAGTCAAACCGGGACAGGAGATCCGGTCAATGAGCAGTTCTTC.

The chain is built from TRBV28 and TRBJ1-1; weak D call: TRBD1 (6 bases). V lost 8 bases and J lost 5, with 18 bases in between. CDR1 and CDR2 (germline): MDHEN, SYDVKM. This CDR3 spans 14 amino acids. CDR3 bases: TGTGCCAGCCTTGGGCGGGGGGCGTTTACTGAAGCTTTCTTT. It is translated as CASLGRGAFTEAFF.

This chain uses TRBV6-5 with TRBJ1-2; D is unresolved. This CDR3 spans 12 amino acids. Between the trimmed V and J ends, which lost 2 bases and 5 bases, there was a span of 6 bases. In germline, CDR1 is MNHEY, CDR2 SVGAGI. CDR3 in DNA: TGTGCCAGCAGTTACGCCGAGTATGGCTACACCTTC. The encoded protein is CASSYAEYGYTF.

The V and J genes are TRBV7-8 and TRBJ1-2; D uncertain. CDR1 and CDR2 (germline): SGHVS, FQNEAQ. CDR3 length: 9 residues. Trimming stripped 5 bases from V and 13 bases from J, with 8 bases between. For the CDR3, the DNA is TGTGCCAGCAGCCCCGCTATCACCTTC. Translated: CASSPAITF. The full variable domain, completed using reference TRBV7-8 and TRBJ1-2, is GAGVSQSPRYKVAKRGQDVALRCDPISGHVSLFWYQQALGQGPEFLTYFQNEAQLDKSGLPSDRFFAERPEGSVSTLKIQRTQQEDSAVYLCASSPAITFGSGTRLTVV.

The chain uses TRBV7-2 and TRBJ2-3, with 12 bases lining up with TRBD2. The CDR3 runs to 17 residues. Trimming at V came to 5 bases and at J to 3 bases, leaving 9 bases not matched to a gene. Germline V gene data show CDR1 as SGHTA and CDR2 as FQGNSA. In DNA, the CDR3 is TGTGCCAGCAGCCCCAGACTAGCGGGGGCCGGGACAGATACGCAGTATTTT. Residues: CASSPRLAGAGTDTQYF.

The V call is TRBV19, the J call TRBJ1-5; TRBD1 is a possible D gene (6 bases). CDR1 is LNHDA and CDR2 is SQIVND in the germline V gene (reference sequence). The length of the CDR3 is 13 residues. The V and J ends lost 5 bases and 6 bases respectively, with 11 bases between them. Here the CDR3 DNA reads TGTGCCAGTAGTGGGGGAGGGGGTCAGCCCCAGCATTTT. This sequence encodes CASSGGGGQPQHF.

This clone has only a few counts. The gene calls are TRBV7-9 and TRBJ2-1, with D possibly matching TRBD2 (5 bases). Germline loops: CDR1 SEHNR, CDR2 FQNEAQ (reference sequence). The CDR3 has 12 residues. V lost 4 bases and J 9 bases, leaving 10 bases between the germline ends. The CDR3 here is CASSYSAGEQFF. The CDR3, as DNA: TGTGCCAGCAGCTATAGCGCGGGTGAGCAGTTCTTC.

V gene TRBV11-3 combines with J gene TRBJ2-2; no clear D gene. This CDR3 spans 12 amino acids. The germline V gene encodes CDR1 SGHNT and CDR2 YENEEA. The V end was cut by 1 base, the J end by 7 bases, with 4 bases between. In DNA form, the CDR3 reads TGTGCCAGCAGCTTAGGACTCGGGGAGCTGTTTTTT. This codes for CASSLGLGELFF. The full variable domain, its missing parts supplied by reference TRBV11-3 and TRBJ2-2, is EAGVVQSPRYKIIEKKQPVAFWCNPISGHNTLYWYLQNLGQGPELLIRYENEEAVDDSQLPKDRFSAERLKGVDSTLKIQPAELGDSAVYLCASSLGLGELFFGEGSRLTVL.

The chain links TRBV11-3 to TRBJ2-4; 8 positions agree with TRBD1. Per the germline V gene, CDR1 is SGHNT and CDR2 is YENEEA. V gave up 6 bases and J gave up 6 bases; unmatched junction bases: 7. The CDR3 spans 14 residues. In nucleotides, the CDR3 is TGTGCCAGCAGTCAAGGGACAGGCGCAAACATTCAGTACTTC. Translation: CASSQGTGANIQYF.